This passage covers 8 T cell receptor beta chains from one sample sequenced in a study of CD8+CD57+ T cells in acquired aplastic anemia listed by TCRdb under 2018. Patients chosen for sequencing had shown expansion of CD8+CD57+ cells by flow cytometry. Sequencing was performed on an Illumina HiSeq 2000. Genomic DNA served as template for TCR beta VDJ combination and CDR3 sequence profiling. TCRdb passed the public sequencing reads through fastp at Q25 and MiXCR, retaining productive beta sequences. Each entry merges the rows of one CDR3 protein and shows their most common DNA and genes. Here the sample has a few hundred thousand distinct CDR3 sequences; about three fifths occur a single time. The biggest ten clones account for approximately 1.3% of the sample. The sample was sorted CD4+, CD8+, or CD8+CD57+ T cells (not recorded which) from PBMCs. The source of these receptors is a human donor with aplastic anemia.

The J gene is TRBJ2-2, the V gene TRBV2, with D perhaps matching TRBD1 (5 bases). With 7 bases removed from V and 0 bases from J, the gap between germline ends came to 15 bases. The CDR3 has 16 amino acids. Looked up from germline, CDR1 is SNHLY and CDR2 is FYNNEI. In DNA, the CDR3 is TGTGCCAGCACCCAGGACATCTACGCGAACACCGGGGAGCTGTTTTTT. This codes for CASTQDIYANTGELFF.

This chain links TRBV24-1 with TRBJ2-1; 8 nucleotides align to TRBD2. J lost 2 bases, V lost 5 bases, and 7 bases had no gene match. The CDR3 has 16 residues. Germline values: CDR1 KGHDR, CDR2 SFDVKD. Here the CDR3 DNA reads TGTGCCACCAGTGCTGTTCGGGGGGGCGCCTACAATGAGCAGTTCTTC. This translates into CATSAVRGGAYNEQFF.

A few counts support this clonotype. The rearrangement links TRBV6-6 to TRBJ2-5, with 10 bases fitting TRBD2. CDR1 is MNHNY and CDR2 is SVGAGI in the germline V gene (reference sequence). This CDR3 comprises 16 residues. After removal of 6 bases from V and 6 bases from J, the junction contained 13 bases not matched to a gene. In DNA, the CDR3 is TGTGCCAGCAGCTCCTTCCGAGCGGGGGGGCTTAAGACCCAGTACTTC. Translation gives CASSSFRAGGLKTQYF.

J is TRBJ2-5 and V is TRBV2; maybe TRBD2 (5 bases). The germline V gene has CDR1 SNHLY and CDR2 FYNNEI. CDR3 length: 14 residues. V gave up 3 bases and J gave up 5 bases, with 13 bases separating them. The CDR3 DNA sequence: TGTGCCAGCAGTGACCCGGACTCGCAGGAGACCCAGTACTTC. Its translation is CASSDPDSQETQYF. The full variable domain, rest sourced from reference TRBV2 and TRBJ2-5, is EPEVTQTPSHQVTQMGQEVILRCVPISNHLYFYWYRQILGQKVEFLVSFYNNEISEKSEIFDDQFSVERPDGSNFTLKIRSTKLEDSAMYFCASSDPDSQETQYFGPGTRLLVL.

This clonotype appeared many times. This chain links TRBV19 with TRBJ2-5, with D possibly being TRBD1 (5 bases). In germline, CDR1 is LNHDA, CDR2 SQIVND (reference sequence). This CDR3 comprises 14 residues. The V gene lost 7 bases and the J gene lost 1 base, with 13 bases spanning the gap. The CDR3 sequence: CASNLGLPQETQYF. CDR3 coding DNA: TGTGCCAGTAACCTGGGGCTCCCCCAAGAGACCCAGTACTTC.

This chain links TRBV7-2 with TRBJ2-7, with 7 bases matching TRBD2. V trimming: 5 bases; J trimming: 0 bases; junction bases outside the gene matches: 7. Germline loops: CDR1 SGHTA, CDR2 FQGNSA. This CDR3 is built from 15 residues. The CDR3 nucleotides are TGTGCCAGCAGCCTAACGGGCGGGAGCTCCTACGAGCAGTACTTC. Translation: CASSLTGGSSYEQYF. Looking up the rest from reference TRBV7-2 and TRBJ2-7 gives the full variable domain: GAGVSQSPSNKVTEKGKDVELRCDPISGHTALYWYRQSLGQGLEFLIYFQGNSAPDKSGLPSDRFSAERTGGSVSTLTIQRTQQEDSAVYLCASSLTGGSSYEQYFGPGTRLTVT.

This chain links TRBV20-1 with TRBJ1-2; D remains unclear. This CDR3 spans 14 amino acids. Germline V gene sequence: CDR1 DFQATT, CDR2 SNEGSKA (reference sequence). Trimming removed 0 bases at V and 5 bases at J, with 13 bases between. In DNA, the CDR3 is TGCAGTGCTAGAGATTTCGGGCCGCCTTATGGCTACACCTTC. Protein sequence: CSARDFGPPYGYTF.

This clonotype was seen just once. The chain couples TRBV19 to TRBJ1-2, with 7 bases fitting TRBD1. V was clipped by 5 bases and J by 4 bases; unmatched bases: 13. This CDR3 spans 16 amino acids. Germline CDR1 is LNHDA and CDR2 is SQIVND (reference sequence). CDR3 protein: CASSPEALTGSYGYTF. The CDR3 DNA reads TGTGCCAGTAGTCCGGAAGCCTTGACAGGGAGCTATGGCTACACCTTC.